The entry that follows covers one TCR beta chain sequence. The antigen is undetermined. The data are from a study of cytomegalovirus exposure and HLA in healthy donors. Study-level points and caveats: Subsequent analysis showed first-cohort TCR clusters tending to co-occur in around 130 validation repertoires. Published work reported that the classifier diagnosed cytomegalovirus status with high specificity and sensitivity.

V lost 1 base, J lost 4 bases, and 5 bases stayed unmatched. This CDR3 is 16 amino acids long. Using immunoSEQ multiplex PCR, the repertoire was profiled, and TCRdb retains in-frame clones only, with some absent. The table has around 250,000 clones, roughly 89% seen once. The specimen sequenced was PBMCs. The chain recombines TRBV6-7 with TRBJ2-2; 8 nucleotides align to TRBD2. TRBV6-7 is identified as an open reading frame with a role that is uncertain. The sequence was collected from a woman younger than 30 in good health and CMV-seronegative. This CDR3 is CASSYCRGGGTGELFF. Here the CDR3 DNA reads TGTGCCAGCAGTTACTGTCGGGGGGGCGGCACCGGGGAGCTGTTTTTT.